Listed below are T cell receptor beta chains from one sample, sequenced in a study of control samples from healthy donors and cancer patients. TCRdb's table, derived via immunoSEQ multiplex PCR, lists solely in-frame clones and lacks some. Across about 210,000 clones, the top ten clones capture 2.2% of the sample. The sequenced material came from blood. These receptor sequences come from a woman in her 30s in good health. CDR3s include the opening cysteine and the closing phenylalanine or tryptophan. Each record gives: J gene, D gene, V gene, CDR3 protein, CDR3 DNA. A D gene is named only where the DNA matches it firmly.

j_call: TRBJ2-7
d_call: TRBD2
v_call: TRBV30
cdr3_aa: CAWGKGGPAEQYF
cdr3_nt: TGTGCCTGGGGTAAGGGAGGGCCCGCGGAGCAGTACTTC

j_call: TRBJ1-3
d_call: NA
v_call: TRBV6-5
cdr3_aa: CASSYSRGGGNTIYF
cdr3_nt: TGTGCCAGCAGTTACTCCAGGGGAGGAGGAAACACCATATATTTT

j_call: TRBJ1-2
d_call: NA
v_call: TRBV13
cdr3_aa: CASPRGDLTGYTF
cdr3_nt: TGTGCCAGCCCTAGAGGGGACCTAACGGGCTACACCTTC

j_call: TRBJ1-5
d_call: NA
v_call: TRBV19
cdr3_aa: CASSIGYGMNQPQHF
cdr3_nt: TGTGCCAGTAGTATAGGGTACGGCATGAATCAGCCCCAGCATTTT

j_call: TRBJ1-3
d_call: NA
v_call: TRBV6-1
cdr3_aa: CASSDWRGRAGNTIYF
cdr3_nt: TGTGCCAGCAGTGATTGGAGGGGTCGGGCTGGAAACACCATATATTTT

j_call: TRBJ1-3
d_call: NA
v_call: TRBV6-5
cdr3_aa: CASRPGSSNTIYF
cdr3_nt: TGTGCCAGCAGGCCAGGGAGTAGTAACACCATATATTTT

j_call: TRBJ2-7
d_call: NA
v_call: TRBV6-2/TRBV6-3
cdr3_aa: CASSSRTFYAEQYF
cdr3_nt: TGTGCCAGCAGTTCGCGGACTTTTTACGCCGAGCAGTACTTC

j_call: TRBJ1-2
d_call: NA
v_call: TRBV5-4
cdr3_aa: CASSLNQAGYTF
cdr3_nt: TGTGCCAGCAGCTTGAATCAGGCCGGCTACACCTTC

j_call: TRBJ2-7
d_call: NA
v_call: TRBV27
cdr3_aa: CASSLLGGTYEQYF
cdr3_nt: TGTGCCAGCAGTCTCCTGGGGGGCACCTACGAGCAGTACTTC

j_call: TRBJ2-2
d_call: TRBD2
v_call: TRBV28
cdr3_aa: CASSSLAGETGELFF
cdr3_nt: TGTGCCAGCAGTTCGCTAGCGGGGGAGACCGGGGAGCTGTTTTTT

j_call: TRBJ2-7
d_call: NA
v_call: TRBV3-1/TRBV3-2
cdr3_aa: CASSQFPGGVGESSYEQYF
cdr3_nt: TGTGCCAGCAGCCAATTCCCCGGGGGCGTGGGGGAGAGCTCCTACGAGCAGTACTTC